The source of this T cell receptor (beta chain) is a study of T cells in Graves' hyperthyroidism and ophthalmopathy. About the study: Peripheral blood was drawn at first diagnosis, prior to all treatment. Study findings and constraints: Progression to ophthalmopathy was predicted a median of 6.5 months early.

Any patient presenting with uncontrolled infection, other autoimmune disease, pregnancy or lactation was left out. Clinical symptoms, serum thyroxine, TRAb, thyroid ultrasound and orbital computed tomography informed diagnoses. Many counts were recorded for this clonotype. Its antigen is as yet unknown. Germline values: CDR1 MDHEN, CDR2 SYDVKM. The CDR3 has 18 residues. After removal of 4 bases from V and 0 bases from J, the junction contained 13 bases not matched to a gene. RNA transcripts served as the template for amplifying TCR beta CDR3 regions. A first-round RT-PCR of the TCR CDR3 used the HTBI primer set. One entry per CDR3 protein, called by TCRdb with MiXCR from the multiplex PCR reads. The sample includes approximately 640,000 distinct CDR3 sequences, 17% of them seen just once.

This clonotype originated in a man aged 50 to 60 with Graves' hyperthyroidism. The specimen sequenced was blood. This chain joins TRBV28 and TRBJ2-3, with TRBD1 matching 7 bases. The CDR3 DNA follows: TGTGCCAGCAGTTCCTACCGTGGGACAGTGTCAAGCACAGATACGCAGTATTTT. It codes for CASSSYRGTVSSTDTQYF. The whole variable domain, remainder taken from reference TRBV28 and TRBJ2-3, is DVKVTQSSRYLVKRTGEKVFLECVQDMDHENMFWYRQDPGLGLRLIYFSYDVKMKEKGDIPEGYSVSREKKERFSLILESASTNQTSMYLCASSSYRGTVSSTDTQYFGPGTRLTVL.